This TCR beta chain came from a study of T cells in Graves' hyperthyroidism and ophthalmopathy (dated by TCRdb to between 2018 and 2021). At the level of the whole study: Peripheral blood samples were taken at initial diagnosis, before any treatment was given. Prospective prediction of ophthalmopathy was tested in an independent validation cohort consisting of 18 to 20 hyperthyroidism patients and 15 to 17 patients who later progressed to ophthalmopathy. Following sampling, methimazole starting at 30 mg daily was given to hyperthyroidism patients, and high-dose intravenous methylprednisolone was given to ophthalmopathy patients. The paper describes TCR Vbeta CDR3 sequencing of around 130 peripheral blood samples, made up of under 50 ophthalmopathy patients, roughly 80 hyperthyroidism patients and 17 progressor patients. A discovery cohort of approximately 100 patients, 43 with Graves' ophthalmopathy and 55 to 60 with stable Graves' hyperthyroidism, was used to find distinguishing TCR V-J signatures. The 100 discovery patients were randomly split 7:3 into training and test sets. Thyroid tissue and blood T-cell repertoires from more than 5 Graves' hyperthyroidism patients were also compared in the study. The paper as a whole reports these results and caveats: Blood samples also contained most of the expanded thyroid clonotypes (frequency above 0.001), which suggests that blood repertoires may reflect thyroid immune responses. Sample size was not statistically predetermined, and blinding of investigators to group allocation was not performed. In validation, the model predicted progression to ophthalmopathy a median of about 6.5 months before onset, with roughly 70% sensitivity and 72.22% specificity. A model built on a 13 V-J signature distinguished ophthalmopathy from stable hyperthyroidism, reaching roughly 88% sensitivity and approximately 83% specificity in cross-validation and 80%/75% in testing.

Sequences SGHNT (CDR1) and YENEEA (CDR2) are obtained from the germline V gene. Including cysteine and phenylalanine, the CDR3 has 15 amino acids. Only CDR3 DNA is held: 45 bases, read in frame from base 1. V trim: 5 bases; J trim: 3 bases; unmatched bases: 6. TCR beta CDR3 regions were amplified from RNA transcripts. The TCR CDR3 was subjected to a first round of RT-PCR using the HTBI primer set and the Qiagen OneStep RT-PCR kit. The libraries were constructed in a second round of multiplex PCR and then size-selected and purified. The libraries were sequenced on an Illumina HiSeq2000 using paired-end 100 bp reads. Concerning the study's data processing: SOAPnuke was used to process the raw data, removing reads that contained adapters or uncalled bases, had a mean Phred below 15, or lacked an exact match to the constant primer or identifier. High-quality paired reads were merged using COPE v1.2.5, and each unique nucleotide sequence was defined as a clonotype. Clonotypes were aligned to IMGT TRBV, TRBD and TRBJ reference segments using MiTCR v1.1. The analysis was restricted to V-J combinations with a frequency above 0.0001, which together covered just over 98% of the repertoires. The TCS score was defined as F50 (clonal expansion) divided by E x V (chaos), with BLOSUM62-based TCRdist calculated between CDR3 peptides within each V-J. Welch's t-statistics and random forest reduced roughly 540 V-J features to under 15, which were used in a naive Bayes classifier (R e1071). TCRdb reanalyzed the raw reads on its own, using fastp at Q25 for trimming and MiXCR for clone calling, and kept in-frame beta chains. Every entry covers one CDR3 protein and lists the most common genes and DNA from its rows. It is TCRdb's table, rather than the study itself, that gives the V and J calls and clone size. In all, the sample holds more than 500,000 distinct CDR3 sequences, and less than 15% of those were seen once. The top ten clones comprise approximately 15% of the sample.

On this clonotype itself: Its antigen remains unidentified. No much larger clonotype is one base removed from it; base qualities were not supplied.

Stable Graves' hyperthyroidism was defined as no progression to ophthalmopathy during 18 months of follow-up. Hyperthyroidism patients were aged 18 to 65 years and newly diagnosed, with disease duration of less than 2 months. Exclusion was applied to patients with uncontrolled infections, other autoimmune diseases, pregnancy or lactation. Diagnoses were established on the basis of clinical symptoms, serum thyroxine and TRAb, thyroid ultrasound, and orbital computed tomography. Ficoll-Paque density gradient centrifugation was used to isolate PBMCs from 8 to 10 ml of fresh peripheral blood. Trizol reagent was used to extract total RNA, and RNA quality was then checked on an Agilent 2100 Bioanalyzer.

The sequenced material came from blood. The chain is encoded by TRBV11-3 joined to TRBJ2-4, with TRBD2 matching 8 junction bases. The receptor's source is a woman between 35 and 50 years old with Graves' hyperthyroidism. CDR3 reads: CASSPRREVKNIQYF. The sequenced DNA is TGTGCCAGCAGCCCTCGGCGGGAGGTCAAAAACATTCAGTACTTC.